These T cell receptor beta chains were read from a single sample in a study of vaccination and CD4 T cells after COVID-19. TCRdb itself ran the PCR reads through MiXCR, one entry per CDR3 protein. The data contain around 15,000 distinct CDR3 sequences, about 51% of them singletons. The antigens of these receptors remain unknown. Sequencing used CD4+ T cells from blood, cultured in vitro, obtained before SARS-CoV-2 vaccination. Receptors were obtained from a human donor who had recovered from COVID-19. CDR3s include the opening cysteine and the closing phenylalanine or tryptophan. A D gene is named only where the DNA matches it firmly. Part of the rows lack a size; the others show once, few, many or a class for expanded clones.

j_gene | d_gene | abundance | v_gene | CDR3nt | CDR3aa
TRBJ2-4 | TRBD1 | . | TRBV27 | TGTGCCAGCAGGCCGACAGGGCTAGCCAGAAACATTCAGTACTTC | CASRPTGLARNIQYF
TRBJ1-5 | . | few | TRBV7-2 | TGTGCCAGCAGCCAAAGCGGGCGGGGGGCGAGCAATCAGCCCCAGCATTTT | CASSQSGRGASNQPQHF
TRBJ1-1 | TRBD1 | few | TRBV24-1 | TGTGCCACCAGTGCAGGCAGGGGGCGGAACACTGAAGCTTTCTTT | CATSAGRGRNTEAFF
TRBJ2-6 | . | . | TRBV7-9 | TGTGCCAGCAGCTTATCGGCAGGGTTGGAAACCAGCTCTGGGGCCAACGTCCTGACTTTC | CASSLSAGLETSSGANVLTF
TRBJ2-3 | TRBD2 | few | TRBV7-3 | TGTGCCAGCAGCCCGGGACTAGCGCCTAGCACAGATACGCAGTATTTT | CASSPGLAPSTDTQYF
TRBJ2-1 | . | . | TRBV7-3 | TGTGCCAGCAGCTTCTCGACGGGAGTGGTGGATGAGCAGTTCTTC | CASSFSTGVVDEQFF
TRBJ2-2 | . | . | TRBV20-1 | TGCAGTGCACGGGGATACTCTCCCGGGGAGCTGTTTTTT | CSARGYSPGELFF
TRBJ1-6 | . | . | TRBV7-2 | TGTGCCAGCAGCTACGGAACCGTTATTGGGTCACCCCTCCACTTT | CASSYGTVIGSPLHF
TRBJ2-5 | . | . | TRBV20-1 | TGCAGCCCAAAGGGCGGAGGAGCTTATGAAGAGACCCAGTACTTC | CSPKGGGAYEETQYF
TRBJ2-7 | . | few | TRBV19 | TGTGCCAGTAGTGTAGGCAGGAGGGGCGAGCAGTACTTC | CASSVGRRGEQYF
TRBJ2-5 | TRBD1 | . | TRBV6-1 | TGTGCCAGCAGAACAGGGGACGAGACCCAGTACTTC | CASRTGDETQYF
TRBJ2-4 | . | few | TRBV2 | TGTGCCAGTGGCGTAGGGGCTCTAGCCAAAAACATTCAGTACTTC | CASGVGALAKNIQYF
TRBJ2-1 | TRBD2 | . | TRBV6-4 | TGTGCCAGCAGTGACGGGACTAGCGGGAACAATGAGCAGTTCTTC | CASSDGTSGNNEQFF
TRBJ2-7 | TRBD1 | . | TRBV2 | TGTGCCAGCAGTGAACTCAGGGGGCCCTACGAGCAGTACTTC | CASSELRGPYEQYF
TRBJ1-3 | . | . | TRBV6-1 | TGTGCCAGCAGTGCCCAACAGGGAAACACCATATATTTT | CASSAQQGNTIYF
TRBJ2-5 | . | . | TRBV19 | TGTGCCAGTAGAATGGGGGTCACAGAGACCCAGTACTTC | CASRMGVTETQYF
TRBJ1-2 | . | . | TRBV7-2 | TGTGCCAGCAGCTCCCCCCGGAGAACCGACCACGGCTACACCTTC | CASSSPRRTDHGYTF
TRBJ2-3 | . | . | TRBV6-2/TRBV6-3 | TGTGCCAGCAACAACCCGGCGGATACGCAGTATTTT | CASNNPADTQYF
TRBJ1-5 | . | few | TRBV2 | TGTGCCAGCACCTCAGGGAGCAATCAGCCCCAGCATTTT | CASTSGSNQPQHF
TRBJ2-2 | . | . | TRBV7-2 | TGTGCCAGCAGCTTCGGACGACAAGGCGCCGGGGAGCTGTTTTTT | CASSFGRQGAGELFF